The present T cell receptor beta chain was sequenced within a study of blood T cell repertoires in COVID-19. Study-level information: Sources were T cells, B-cell-depleted T cells, or PBMCs; the material itself was cDNA or gDNA.

Libraries were prepared by immunoSEQ multiplex PCR; TCRdb keeps only in-frame clonotypes and omits some of them. The sample shows 110,000 to 150,000 clones, around 77% of them seen only once. With 6 bases removed from V and 1 base from J, the gap between germline ends came to 21 bases. The CDR3 extends over 17 amino acids. Germline V gene sequence: CDR1 LNHDA, CDR2 SQIVND (reference sequence). The specimen was peripheral blood. This receptor was identified in a man aged 50-60 years with active or convalescent COVID-19. The V gene is TRBV19, the J gene TRBJ1-2; possibly TRBD1 for D (5 bases). The DNA for the CDR3 is TGTGCCAGTAGCCTATCGGCGACAGCCCTTCTTAACTATGGCTACACCTTC. Translation gives CASSLSATALLNYGYTF.